What follows describes a single T cell receptor (beta chain). The CDR3 contains 16 residues. Germline CDR1 is SGDLS and CDR2 is YYNGEE. V lost 4 bases and J 0 bases, leaving 14 bases between the germline ends. The data were obtained in a study of blood T cell repertoires in COVID-19. Study overall: The origin of the acute and convalescent COVID-19 samples was the United States, Italy and Spain.

Authors' processing steps: Cell counts per sample came from amplifying reference gene primers. Measured with immunoSEQ multiplex PCR; TCRdb has only the in-frame clones, and not every one. The V and J calls and the clone size are those of that table, but D and trimming were determined from the DNA. In the table there are some 96,000 clones, over 65% of which are singletons. The TCR was taken from a human donor in a cohort sampled during active COVID-19. Sequenced input: peripheral blood. This rearrangement joins TRBV9 to TRBJ2-1; a weak D match, TRBD1 (6 bases). The DNA for the CDR3 is TGTGCCAGCAGCAGACGAACAGGGTCCTCCTACAATGAGCAGTTCTTC. This translates into CASSRRTGSSYNEQFF. The variable domain in full, completed from reference TRBV9 and TRBJ2-1, reads DSGVTQTPKHLITATGQRVTLRCSPRSGDLSVYWYQQSLDQGLQFLIQYYNGEERAKGNILERFSAQQFPDLHSELNLSSLELGDSALYFCASSRRTGSSYNEQFFGPGTRLTVL.